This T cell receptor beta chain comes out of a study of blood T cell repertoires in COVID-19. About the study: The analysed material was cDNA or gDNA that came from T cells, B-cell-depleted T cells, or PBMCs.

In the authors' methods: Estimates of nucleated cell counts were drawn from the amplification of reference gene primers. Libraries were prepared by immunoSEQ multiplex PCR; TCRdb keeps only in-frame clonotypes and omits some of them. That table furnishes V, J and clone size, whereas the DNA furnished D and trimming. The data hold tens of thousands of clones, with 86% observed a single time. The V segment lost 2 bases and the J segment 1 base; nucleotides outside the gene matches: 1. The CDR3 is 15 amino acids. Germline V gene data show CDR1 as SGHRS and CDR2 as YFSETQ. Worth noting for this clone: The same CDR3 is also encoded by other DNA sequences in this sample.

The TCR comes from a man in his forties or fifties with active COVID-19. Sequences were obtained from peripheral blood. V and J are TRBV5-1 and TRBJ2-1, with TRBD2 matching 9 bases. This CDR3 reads CASSLSGGSYNEQFF. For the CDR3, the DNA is TGCGCCAGCAGCTTAAGCGGGGGGTCCTACAATGAGCAGTTCTTC.